A selection of T cell receptor beta chains follows, all from one sample in a study of early T cells in non-severe SARS-CoV-2 infection. MiXCR, run by TCRdb on the 5' RACE reads, gives a single entry per CDR3 protein. The repertoire consists of 74,000 or so distinct CDR3 sequences, with around 13% occurring once and the leading ten covering 0.95% to 1.3%. Material for sequencing was whole blood. These receptors all stem from an adult who was a healthcare worker with PCR-confirmed SARS-CoV-2 infection or an uninfected control (not recorded which). Both conserved end residues are part of each CDR3. The D gene is left open where the match is weak. Clone sizes are given selectively: once, few, many, or a class where the clone is expanded.

V gene: TRBV5-3; clone size: .; J gene: TRBJ2-7; D gene: TRBD2; CDR3 DNA: TGTGCCAGAAGCTTACTAGCGGGAGGCCTTTACGAGCAGTACTTC; CDR3 protein: CARSLLAGGLYEQYF
V gene: TRBV20-1; clone size: few; J gene: TRBJ2-7; D gene: .; CDR3 DNA: TGCAGTGCTAGAAAAGGACAGTCAGGCTACGAGCAGTACTTC; CDR3 protein: CSARKGQSGYEQYF
V gene: TRBV2; clone size: .; J gene: TRBJ1-1; D gene: .; CDR3 DNA: TGTGCCAGCAGTGATGGGACAAGCAGAGCTGTAGCTTTCTTT; CDR3 protein: CASSDGTSRAVAFF
V gene: TRBV12-3/TRBV12-4; clone size: many; J gene: TRBJ2-5; D gene: .; CDR3 DNA: TGTGCCAGCAGTCCGGGTCCTTCAGGAGAGACCCAGTACTTC; CDR3 protein: CASSPGPSGETQYF
V gene: TRBV5-6; clone size: .; J gene: TRBJ1-1; D gene: TRBD1; CDR3 DNA: TGTGCCAGCACCCCGGGACAGGGATTAACTGAAGCTTTCTTT; CDR3 protein: CASTPGQGLTEAFF
V gene: TRBV7-6; clone size: .; J gene: TRBJ2-7; D gene: .; CDR3 DNA: TGTGCCAGCAGCGGGGGACTGAGCTCCTACGAGCAGTACTTC; CDR3 protein: CASSGGLSSYEQYF
V gene: TRBV7-2; clone size: few; J gene: TRBJ1-6; D gene: .; CDR3 DNA: TGTGCCAGCAGCGTCACCTACTCCTATAATTCACCCCTCCACTTT; CDR3 protein: CASSVTYSYNSPLHF
V gene: TRBV5-6; clone size: many; J gene: TRBJ2-7; D gene: .; CDR3 DNA: TGTGCCAGCAGCCAGGGGGGGCGAGTCTACGAGCAGTACTTC; CDR3 protein: CASSQGGRVYEQYF
V gene: TRBV10-2; clone size: .; J gene: TRBJ1-1; D gene: .; CDR3 DNA: TGCGCCAGCAGAAGCCGGGTTGGCACTGAAGCTTTCTTT; CDR3 protein: CASRSRVGTEAFF
V gene: TRBV7-2; clone size: .; J gene: TRBJ2-7; D gene: TRBD2; CDR3 DNA: TGTGCCAGCAGCTTAGTGGCACTAGCGGGGGCGTTGAGCTCCTACGAGCAGTACTTC; CDR3 protein: CASSLVALAGALSSYEQYF
V gene: TRBV10-3; clone size: many; J gene: TRBJ1-2; D gene: .; CDR3 DNA: TGTGCCATCACAAGGGTTGGGGGTGACTATGGCTACACCTTC; CDR3 protein: CAITRVGGDYGYTF
V gene: TRBV10-2; clone size: few; J gene: TRBJ2-2; D gene: .; CDR3 DNA: TGCGCCAGCAGCTTCGGGGCTTACACCGGGGAGCTGTTTTTT; CDR3 protein: CASSFGAYTGELFF
V gene: TRBV5-6; clone size: few; J gene: TRBJ1-1; D gene: .; CDR3 DNA: TGTGCCAGCAGCTTACAGTACACTGAAGCTTTCTTT; CDR3 protein: CASSLQYTEAFF
V gene: TRBV30; clone size: many; J gene: TRBJ1-4; D gene: .; CDR3 DNA: TGTGCCTGGAGTGTCACCACAGAAGGGAAACTGTTTTTT; CDR3 protein: CAWSVTTEGKLFF
V gene: TRBV10-3; clone size: many; J gene: TRBJ1-6; D gene: .; CDR3 DNA: TGTGCCATCAGTGAGTCCGGCAGCTCCTATAATTCACCCCTCCACTTT; CDR3 protein: CAISESGSSYNSPLHF
V gene: TRBV7-2; clone size: few; J gene: TRBJ2-5; D gene: .; CDR3 DNA: TGTGCCAGCAGCTTAGCTTGGGTGCAAGAGACCCAGTACTTC; CDR3 protein: CASSLAWVQETQYF
V gene: TRBV15; clone size: few; J gene: TRBJ2-1; D gene: .; CDR3 DNA: TGTGCCACCAGCAGAGATCAGGCGCAGGCGAGCTCCTACAATGAGCAGTTCTTC; CDR3 protein: CATSRDQAQASSYNEQFF
V gene: TRBV29-1; clone size: .; J gene: TRBJ2-5; D gene: TRBD2; CDR3 DNA: TGCAGCATCTCGGGGGGTCCGGAGACCCAGTACTTC; CDR3 protein: CSISGGPETQYF
V gene: TRBV28; clone size: .; J gene: TRBJ2-7; D gene: .; CDR3 DNA: TGTGCCAGCAGCCGTACCGAGGGGCCTCGATACGAGCAGTACTTC; CDR3 protein: CASSRTEGPRYEQYF
V gene: TRBV3-1; clone size: many; J gene: TRBJ2-1; D gene: .; CDR3 DNA: TGTGCCAGCAGCCAAAATGGGGGCGGTGAGCAGTTCTTC; CDR3 protein: CASSQNGGGEQFF
V gene: TRBV27; clone size: few; J gene: TRBJ2-7; D gene: .; CDR3 DNA: TGTGCCAGCAGTGTAAGGAGAACCTACGAGCAGTACTTC; CDR3 protein: CASSVRRTYEQYF
V gene: TRBV6-5; clone size: few; J gene: TRBJ1-5; D gene: TRBD1; CDR3 DNA: TGTGCCAGCAGTCCGCACCGGGACAGACACAATCAGCCCCAGCATTTT; CDR3 protein: CASSPHRDRHNQPQHF
V gene: TRBV2; clone size: many; J gene: TRBJ2-3; D gene: TRBD1; CDR3 DNA: TGTGCCAGCTTCCGGGACAGGGGGCCTGATACGCAGTATTTT; CDR3 protein: CASFRDRGPDTQYF
V gene: TRBV20-1; clone size: .; J gene: TRBJ1-3; D gene: .; CDR3 DNA: TGCAGCGTAGCGGGGGGCAAAAACACCATATATTTT; CDR3 protein: CSVAGGKNTIYF
V gene: TRBV7-2; clone size: many; J gene: TRBJ2-3; D gene: TRBD1; CDR3 DNA: TGTGCCAGCAGCCGGGCCGGGACAGGGAAGACTACGCAGTATTTT; CDR3 protein: CASSRAGTGKTTQYF
V gene: TRBV30; clone size: .; J gene: TRBJ1-5; D gene: .; CDR3 DNA: TGTGCCTGGAGTCTCAGTAACAATCAGCCCCAGCATTTT; CDR3 protein: CAWSLSNNQPQHF
V gene: TRBV29-1; clone size: many; J gene: TRBJ2-3; D gene: .; CDR3 DNA: TGCAGCGTGGCCGGACAGACGTCCGATACGCAGTATTTT; CDR3 protein: CSVAGQTSDTQYF
V gene: TRBV12-3/TRBV12-4; clone size: few; J gene: TRBJ2-1; D gene: TRBD1; CDR3 DNA: TGTGCCAGCAGCAGACAGGGCCAGATTAACAATGAGCAGTTCTTC; CDR3 protein: CASSRQGQINNEQFF
V gene: TRBV7-2; clone size: many; J gene: TRBJ2-1; D gene: .; CDR3 DNA: TGTGCCAGCAGCTCCTTGATGAGGAAGGAGCAGTTCTTC; CDR3 protein: CASSSLMRKEQFF
V gene: TRBV30; clone size: few; J gene: TRBJ2-1; D gene: .; CDR3 DNA: TGTGCCTGGAGTGTAATGGGGGTTGGAGAGCAGTTCTTC; CDR3 protein: CAWSVMGVGEQFF
V gene: TRBV29-1; clone size: many; J gene: TRBJ2-5; D gene: .; CDR3 DNA: TGCAGCGTTGAGGGGTTGGAGACCCAGTACTTC; CDR3 protein: CSVEGLETQYF
V gene: TRBV18; clone size: .; J gene: TRBJ1-5; D gene: TRBD1; CDR3 DNA: TGTGCCAGCTCACCAAGCACAGGGGAGTCTCAGCCCCAGCATTTT; CDR3 protein: CASSPSTGESQPQHF
V gene: TRBV18; clone size: few; J gene: TRBJ2-7; D gene: .; CDR3 DNA: TGTGCCAGCTCACCACCGTCACTGCCCTACGAGCAGTACTTC; CDR3 protein: CASSPPSLPYEQYF
V gene: TRBV5-5; clone size: few; J gene: TRBJ2-1; D gene: .; CDR3 DNA: TGTGCCAGCAAGTCGGACAGCGTATACAATGAGCAGTTCTTC; CDR3 protein: CASKSDSVYNEQFF
V gene: TRBV20-1; clone size: many; J gene: TRBJ1-2; D gene: .; CDR3 DNA: TGCAGTGCTAGAGCGGGACGGAGCTATGGCTACACCTTC; CDR3 protein: CSARAGRSYGYTF
V gene: TRBV6-2/TRBV6-3; clone size: .; J gene: TRBJ2-1; D gene: TRBD1; CDR3 DNA: TGTGCCAGCAGCCGCAACAGGGGAGAATACAATGAGCAGTTCTTC; CDR3 protein: CASSRNRGEYNEQFF
V gene: TRBV27; clone size: many; J gene: TRBJ2-1; D gene: TRBD1; CDR3 DNA: TGTGCCAGCAGACCTTTGGGACAGACGCCCTACAATGAGCAGTTCTTC; CDR3 protein: CASRPLGQTPYNEQFF
V gene: TRBV28; clone size: .; J gene: TRBJ1-1; D gene: TRBD1; CDR3 DNA: TGTGCCAGCGGGGACAGCATGAACACTGAAGCTTTCTTT; CDR3 protein: CASGDSMNTEAFF
V gene: TRBV11-2; clone size: .; J gene: TRBJ2-7; D gene: .; CDR3 DNA: TGTGCCAGCAGCCACCTTGGCGACAACGAGCAGTACTTC; CDR3 protein: CASSHLGDNEQYF
V gene: TRBV11-2; clone size: few; J gene: TRBJ1-2; D gene: TRBD1; CDR3 DNA: TGTGCCAGCAGCAACCCGGGACAGATCCTAAATGGCTACACCTTC; CDR3 protein: CASSNPGQILNGYTF
V gene: TRBV6-2/TRBV6-3; clone size: few; J gene: TRBJ1-1; D gene: .; CDR3 DNA: TGTGCCAGCAGCAGGACAGATACGAACACTGAAGCTTTCTTT; CDR3 protein: CASSRTDTNTEAFF
V gene: TRBV29-1; clone size: .; J gene: TRBJ1-1; D gene: .; CDR3 DNA: TGCAGCGTTGAAGTGGTGACACGGCCTGAAGCTTTCTTT; CDR3 protein: CSVEVVTRPEAFF
V gene: TRBV12-3/TRBV12-4; clone size: .; J gene: TRBJ1-1; D gene: .; CDR3 DNA: TGTGCCAGCAGAATGGGGCAGACGAACACTGAAGCTTTCTTT; CDR3 protein: CASRMGQTNTEAFF
V gene: TRBV28; clone size: .; J gene: TRBJ2-3; D gene: .; CDR3 DNA: TGTGCCAGCAGTTTGAGCGGCAACACAGATACGCAGTATTTT; CDR3 protein: CASSLSGNTDTQYF
V gene: TRBV7-2; clone size: .; J gene: TRBJ2-1; D gene: TRBD2; CDR3 DNA: TGTGCCAGCAGCTCTTTAGCGGGAGAGCAGTTCTTC; CDR3 protein: CASSSLAGEQFF
V gene: TRBV7-2; clone size: .; J gene: TRBJ1-2; D gene: .; CDR3 DNA: TGTGCCAGCAGCCTCTTAGGGGCGTATGGCTACACCTTC; CDR3 protein: CASSLLGAYGYTF
V gene: TRBV7-8; clone size: many; J gene: TRBJ2-1; D gene: .; CDR3 DNA: TGTGCCAGCAGCCCTCAGACAGGAATCAATGAGCAGTTCTTC; CDR3 protein: CASSPQTGINEQFF
V gene: TRBV20-1; clone size: .; J gene: TRBJ2-7; D gene: TRBD1; CDR3 DNA: TGCAGTGCTAGAAGGGGACAGGGGGCGCGGGAGCAGTACTTC; CDR3 protein: CSARRGQGAREQYF